What follows are 30 T cell receptor beta chains derived from one specimen sequenced in a study of blood T cell repertoires in COVID-19. Sequencing used immunoSEQ multiplex PCR; TCRdb keeps in-frame clones, though not all of them. This table has just over 350,000 clones, 70% to 90% appearing once. The sequenced sample was peripheral blood. The receptors were gathered from a woman aged 60-75 years with COVID-19, enrolled during active disease.

J is TRBJ2-1 and V is TRBV18, with D perhaps matching TRBD1 (5 bases). The V gene lost 0 bases and the J gene lost 6 bases, with 15 bases spanning the gap. Germline CDR1 is KGHSH and CDR2 is LQKENI. This CDR3 has 16 residues. The chain's CDR3 is CASSPPSAGKGNEQFF. The CDR3 DNA is TGTGCCAGCTCACCACCATCGGCAGGGAAGGGCAATGAGCAGTTCTTC.

The rearrangement links TRBV5-1 to TRBJ1-1, with D uncertain. CDR1 SGHRS and CDR2 YFSETQ come from the germline V gene. The CDR3 runs 14 residues. Trimming removed 5 bases from V and 0 bases from J, with 11 bases in between. CDR3 sequence (DNA): TGCGCCAGCAGTCGAACCGGGATGAACACTGAAGCTTTCTTT. Its protein product is CASSRTGMNTEAFF.

The chain is built from TRBV7-8 and TRBJ1-2; tentatively, D is TRBD1 (5 bases). Trimming removed 3 bases from V and 1 base from J, with 9 bases in between. This CDR3 has 14 amino acids. Germline V gives CDR1 SGHVS, CDR2 FQNEAQ. The CDR3 spells CASSFGHLNYGYTF. For the CDR3, the DNA is TGTGCCAGCAGCTTCGGACACCTTAACTATGGCTACACCTTC.

This chain uses TRBV30 with TRBJ1-2; D perhaps matches TRBD1 (5 bases). The CDR3 is made up of 12 amino acids. Trimming removed 2 bases at V and 8 bases at J, with 12 bases between. Germline-derived CDR1 and CDR2 are GTSNPN and SVGIG (reference sequence). As DNA, the CDR3 is TGTGCCTGGAGTTCGGGGGAGGAGGGCTACACCTTC. Translation: CAWSSGEEGYTF.

The chain uses TRBV11-2 and TRBJ2-1, with a possible D match to TRBD2 (6 bases). CDR1 is SGHAT and CDR2 is FQNNGV in the germline V gene. V lost 4 bases and J lost 0, with 13 bases in between. The CDR3 is 16 amino acids. This chain's CDR3 is CASSSLAGSSYNEQFF. Written as DNA, the CDR3 is TGTGCCAGCAGCTCCCTGGCGGGGAGCTCCTACAATGAGCAGTTCTTC.

The chain has TRBV5-4 and TRBJ2-7, with D possibly matching TRBD1 (5 bases). CDR1 is SGHNT, CDR2 YYREEE, per germline (reference sequence). Trimming removed 2 bases from V and 0 bases from J, with 9 bases in between. This CDR3 region has 14 residues. CDR3 in DNA: TGTGCCAGCAGCTTTTCAGGGATCTCCTACGAGCAGTACTTC. The encoded protein is CASSFSGISYEQYF.

This rearrangement joins TRBV14 to TRBJ1-5; maybe TRBD1 (6 bases). Germline V gene lookup returns CDR1 SGHDN and CDR2 FVKESK. With 1 base removed from V and 1 base from J, the gap between germline ends came to 8 bases. This CDR3 spans 15 amino acids. The chain's CDR3 is CASSQGRGSNQPQHF. In DNA form, the CDR3 reads TGTGCCAGCAGCCAAGGAAGGGGGAGCAATCAGCCCCAGCATTTT.

This clone was found many times. V and J are TRBV7-8 and TRBJ2-5, with 9 bases aligning to TRBD1. Germline V gene data show CDR1 as SGHVS and CDR2 as FQNEAQ. This CDR3 is 14 amino acids long. Germline trimming cut 5 bases from V and 2 bases from J; bases unmatched to any gene: 3. CDR3 residues: CASSQTGGQETQYF. CDR3 nucleotides: TGTGCCAGCAGCCAGACAGGGGGGCAAGAGACCCAGTACTTC.

This CDR3 is CAISVTTLRDYGYTF. CDR3 coding DNA: TGTGCCATCAGTGTAACAACCTTGAGGGACTATGGCTACACCTTC. The chain is built from TRBV10-3 and TRBJ1-2; no firm D call. This CDR3 has 15 amino acids. Germline lookup yields CDR1 ENHRY and CDR2 SYGVKD. V was clipped by 4 bases and J by 3 bases, with 15 bases between them.

The CDR3: CASTPGQGSYEQYF. CDR3 bases: TGTGCCAGCACCCCAGGACAGGGTTCCTACGAGCAGTACTTC. The chain links TRBV9 to TRBJ2-7; 8 bases match TRBD1. The CDR3 consists of 14 residues. V was clipped by 6 bases and J by 1 base; unmatched bases: 6. CDR1 SGDLS and CDR2 YYNGEE come from the germline V gene.

This clone has a handful of counts. J is TRBJ2-7 and V is TRBV10-3; 7 bases match TRBD1. In germline, CDR1 is ENHRY, CDR2 SYGVKD. There are 13 residues in the CDR3. J was trimmed by 3 bases and V by 8 bases; bases with no gene match: 7. The CDR3 sequence is CAIQTGENYEQYF. CDR3 sequence (DNA): TGTGCCATCCAAACAGGGGAGAACTACGAGCAGTACTTC.

The chain links TRBV7-2 to TRBJ2-7; 14 bases agree with TRBD2. V lost 5 bases, J lost 7 bases, and 7 bases stayed unmatched. This CDR3 is 15 amino acids long. The germline gives CDR1 SGHTA, CDR2 FQGNSA. The CDR3 DNA sequence: TGTGCCAGCAGCCCTCGACTAGCGGGGGGGCTTGAGCAGTACTTC. Protein: CASSPRLAGGLEQYF.

The gene calls are TRBV7-3 and TRBJ2-3, with 8 positions matching TRBD2. Germline lookup yields CDR1 SGHTA and CDR2 FQGTGA. V lost 0 bases to trimming and J lost 1 base; unmatched junction nucleotides: 9. The CDR3 length is 18 residues. The CDR3 DNA reads as TGTGCCAGCAGCTTAACCTCAAGCGGGGGTCCCCGCACAGATACGCAGTATTTT. The encoded protein is CASSLTSSGGPRTDTQYF. Drawing the rest from reference TRBV7-3 and TRBJ2-3, the complete variable domain is GAGVSQTPSNKVTEKGKYVELRCDPISGHTALYWYRQSLGQGPEFLIYFQGTGAADDSGLPNDRFFAVRPEGSVSTLKIQRTERGDSAVYLCASSLTSSGGPRTDTQYFGPGTRLTVL.

The chain employs TRBV7-6 and TRBJ2-1, with D possibly being TRBD2 (7 bases). Trimming took off 1 base at V and 10 bases at J, with 11 bases between the two ends. Germline V gene lookup returns CDR1 SGHVS and CDR2 FNYEAQ. The CDR3 is made up of 13 amino acids. The CDR3 protein is CASSLVTGGEQFF. The CDR3 DNA is TGTGCCAGCAGCTTAGTAACGGGGGGCGAGCAGTTCTTC.

J is TRBJ1-1 and V is TRBV19; D possibly corresponds to TRBD1 (5 bases). This CDR3 is built from 13 residues. The germline gives CDR1 LNHDA, CDR2 SQIVND (reference sequence). The V end lost 6 bases, the J end lost 1 base, and 9 bases lay between the germline ends. The CDR3 DNA follows: TGTGCCAGTAGCTCGGGGGGGAACACTGAAGCTTTCTTT. Translation: CASSSGGNTEAFF.

This clone has just one count. This rearrangement joins TRBV3-1 (or the pseudogene TRBV3-2) to TRBJ2-7, with D uncertain. V was trimmed by 0 bases and J by 5 bases, leaving 17 bases between them. CDR1 LGHDT and CDR2 YNNKEL come from the germline V gene (reference sequence). This CDR3 is built from 16 residues. CDR3 sequence reads: CASSQDRFTYSHEQYF. The CDR3 DNA sequence: TGTGCCAGCAGCCAAGATCGATTCACTTACAGTCACGAGCAGTACTTC.

The V call is TRBV27, the J call TRBJ2-1, with 13 bases lining up with TRBD2. The CDR3 is 15 residues long. The V gene end was trimmed by 5 bases and the J gene end by 4 bases; junction bases not matched to a gene: 2. The germline V gene encodes CDR1 MNHEY and CDR2 SMNVEV (reference sequence). CDR3 protein: CASSGLAGEYNEQFF. The DNA of the CDR3 is TGTGCCAGCAGTGGACTAGCGGGGGAGTACAATGAGCAGTTCTTC.

The V gene is TRBV10-2, the J gene TRBJ2-2; D is perhaps TRBD2 (7 bases). Germline V lookup: CDR1 WSHSY, CDR2 SAAADI. The CDR3 is 17 residues long. V lost 4 bases to trimming and J lost 1 base, with 16 bases between them. CDR3 in DNA: TGCGCCAGCAGTGGGGGGGCCACTAGCGTGAACACCGGGGAGCTGTTTTTT. Translated, it gives CASSGGATSVNTGELFF.

The chain couples TRBV28 to TRBJ1-1; D is undetermined. Germline V lookup: CDR1 MDHEN, CDR2 SYDVKM. V lost 5 bases, J lost 6 bases, and 10 bases lay in between. This CDR3 contains 12 residues. The CDR3 is CASSLTTSEAFF. The CDR3 region has the DNA TGTGCCAGCAGTCTCACTACATCTGAAGCTTTCTTT.

The chain employs TRBV10-3 and TRBJ2-3; weak D call: TRBD1 (5 bases). Germline CDR1 ENHRY, CDR2 SYGVKD. The V gene lost 0 bases and the J gene lost 5 bases, with 15 bases spanning the gap. This CDR3 has 16 amino acids. CDR3 protein: CAISESNTQTEDTQYF. The CDR3 DNA reads as TGTGCCATCAGTGAGTCGAACACCCAGACAGAAGATACGCAGTATTTT.

The chain joins TRBV2 to TRBJ1-1; 8 positions agree with TRBD1. Germline CDR1 is SNHLY and CDR2 is FYNNEI. The CDR3 totals 13 residues. J gave up 11 bases and V 6 bases, and 11 bases lay outside the gene matches. The CDR3 is CASSQRQGFSAFF. CDR3 DNA sequence: TGTGCCAGCAGCCAAAGACAGGGGTTCTCGGCTTTCTTT.

This clone has a single count. This chain links TRBV13 with TRBJ1-2; tentative D call: TRBD1 (6 bases). Germline V gene sequence: CDR1 PRHDT, CDR2 FYEKMQ (reference sequence). Trimming shortened V by 5 bases and J by 5 bases, and 15 bases separated the two germline ends. The length of the CDR3 is 14 residues. The CDR3 reads CASSADRSLYGYTF. CDR3 in DNA: TGTGCCAGCAGCGCCGACAGGTCCCTGTATGGCTACACCTTC.

The chain recombines TRBV6-5 with TRBJ1-2; 9 bases fit TRBD1. With 6 bases clipped from V and 1 base from J, the junction kept 6 bases outside the gene matches. The CDR3 consists of 15 residues. Germline V gives CDR1 MNHEY, CDR2 SVGAGI. CDR3 amino acids: CASRSGTGYNYGYTF. As DNA, the CDR3 is TGTGCCAGCAGATCCGGGACAGGGTATAACTATGGCTACACCTTC.

This clone has just one count. The chain joins TRBV10-3 to TRBJ2-5; TRBD2 matches 11 bases. The CDR3 is 17 residues long. Germline CDR1 is ENHRY and CDR2 is SYGVKD. Trimming cost V 10 bases and J 5 bases; bases outside gene matches: 18. CDR3 DNA sequence: TGTGCCACCAGCCGCTCGGGGACTAGCGGACGTGGCGAGACCCAGTACTTC. Amino acids: CATSRSGTSGRGETQYF.

V is TRBV19 and J is TRBJ2-7; D might be TRBD2 (6 bases). Between the trimmed V and J ends, which lost 2 bases and 5 bases, there was a span of 16 bases. CDR1 and CDR2 from the germline V gene are LNHDA and SQIVND (reference sequence). The CDR3 extends over 15 amino acids. This CDR3 is CASSILPAGSHEQYF. The CDR3 DNA reads as TGTGCCAGTAGTATACTCCCGGCGGGGAGCCACGAGCAGTACTTC.

This sequence joins TRBV3-1 (or the pseudogene TRBV3-2) and TRBJ1-6, with TRBD1 matching over 7 bases. Germline CDR1 is LGHDT and CDR2 is YNNKEL (reference sequence). The CDR3 sequence is 16 residues long. V lost 1 base and J lost 2; bases outside the gene matches: 2. CDR3 in DNA: TGTGCCAGCAGCCAAGGAGGGACAGCCTATAATTCACCCCTCCACTTT. As protein: CASSQGGTAYNSPLHF.

This sequence joins TRBV5-1 and TRBJ1-1; a weak D match, TRBD1 (5 bases). This CDR3 has 14 amino acids. Trimming left V 3 bases short and J 2 bases short, with 11 bases between. CDR1 SGHRS and CDR2 YFSETQ come from the germline V gene. The chain's CDR3 is CASSWGRVNTEAFF. CDR3 in DNA: TGCGCCAGCAGCTGGGGCAGGGTCAACACTGAAGCTTTCTTT.

The chain combines TRBV7-9 with TRBJ1-6, with TRBD1 matching 7 bases. The CDR3 is 15 residues long. Trimming at V came to 5 bases and at J to 8 bases, leaving 9 bases not matched to a gene. Germline CDR1 is SEHNR and CDR2 is FQNEAQ (reference sequence). The chain's CDR3 is CASSPEGAQHSPLHF. CDR3 nucleotides: TGTGCCAGCAGCCCAGAGGGGGCACAACATTCACCCCTCCACTTT.

The chain joins TRBV27 to TRBJ1-1; tentative D call: TRBD1 (5 bases). Per the germline V gene, CDR1 is MNHEY and CDR2 is SMNVEV (reference sequence). The V gene lost 0 bases and the J gene lost 4 bases, with 12 bases spanning the gap. The CDR3 is made up of 15 amino acids. The chain's CDR3 is CASSLSGRVPTEAFF. In DNA form, the CDR3 reads TGTGCCAGCAGTTTATCAGGCAGGGTACCCACTGAAGCTTTCTTT.

The J gene is TRBJ2-3, the V gene TRBV24-1, with unresolved D. The germline gives CDR1 KGHDR, CDR2 SFDVKD. The ends were cut back, 4 bases at V and 7 bases at J, with 14 bases in the middle. The CDR3 has 14 residues. This chain's CDR3 is CATSDSQAVNTQYF. For the CDR3, the DNA is TGTGCCACCAGTGACTCCCAGGCCGTAAATACGCAGTATTTT.